This is a list of T cell receptor beta chains from one sample in a study of radiation and T cells in renal cell carcinoma. Profiled with immunoSEQ multiplex PCR; TCRdb holds only in-frame clones, not every one. The table shows some 150,000 clones, with 70% to 90% occurring only once. The sample here was blood, taken from a patient whose treatment included radiotherapy and nephrectomy. The receptors originated from a woman between 45 and 65 years old with renal cell carcinoma. Each CDR3 is given with its conserved first and last residue. Each record gives: CDR3 length, clone size, J gene, D gene, V gene, CDR3 DNA, CDR3 protein. The D gene is left open where the match is weak. Clone size is not always given. Where it is, it says once, few, many or a class for expanded clones.

13 | . | TRBJ2-1 | TRBD1 | TRBV9 | TGTGCCAGCAGCGCCCGACAGGGCGATGAGCAGTTCTTC | CASSARQGDEQFF
13 | . | TRBJ2-3 | . | TRBV28 | TGTGCCAGCAGTTTGGAAGCTACAGATACGCAGTATTTT | CASSLEATDTQYF
16 | . | TRBJ2-2 | . | TRBV6-1 | TGTGCCAGCAGTGATGGGGAGTCGTCGAACACCGGGGAGCTGTTTTTT | CASSDGESSNTGELFF
12 | . | TRBJ1-1 | . | TRBV5-6 | TGTGCCAGCACGCTATGGAACACTGAAGCTTTCTTT | CASTLWNTEAFF
15 | . | TRBJ1-5 | . | TRBV2 | TGTGCCAGCAGTGTTTGGAGGGACCGGAATCAGCCCCAGCATTTT | CASSVWRDRNQPQHF
16 | . | TRBJ2-5 | TRBD1 | TRBV7-2 | TGTGCCAGCAGCGCGCGACCGGGACAGGGTAGAAAGACCCAGTACTTC | CASSARPGQGRKTQYF
13 | . | TRBJ1-1 | TRBD1 | TRBV19 | TGTGCCAGTAGCCGGACAGGGAACACTGAAGCTTTCTTT | CASSRTGNTEAFF
17 | . | TRBJ1-5 | . | TRBV6-1 | TGTGCCAGCAGTGAAGAATTTTGGTTGAGTAGCAATCAGCCCCAGCATTTT | CASSEEFWLSSNQPQHF
16 | . | TRBJ1-6 | TRBD1 | TRBV4-3 | TGCGCCAGCAGCCAACAAAACGACAGGGCGGGTTCACCCCTCCACTTT | CASSQQNDRAGSPLHF
13 | . | TRBJ1-4 | . | TRBV7-9 | TGTGCCAGCAGCAGCGGAAGGGAAGGAAAACTGTTTTTT | CASSSGREGKLFF
13 | . | TRBJ1-2 | . | TRBV5-4 | TGTGCCAGCAGCTTCTCTCCTCTCTATGGCTACACCTTC | CASSFSPLYGYTF
14 | . | TRBJ2-7 | . | TRBV6-6 | TGTGCCAGCAGTTACGCAGGGGATAACTACGAGCAGTACTTC | CASSYAGDNYEQYF
14 | . | TRBJ1-5 | TRBD1 | TRBV7-8 | TGTGCCAGCAGCCGGACAGGGGGACAACAGCCCCAGCATTTT | CASSRTGGQQPQHF
11 | . | TRBJ2-3 | TRBD2 | TRBV29-1 | TGCAGTAGCGGGATCACAGATACGCAGTATTTT | CSSGITDTQYF
12 | . | TRBJ1-5 | . | TRBV28 | TGTGCCAGCAGCCCCGGGGGTCAGCCCCAGCATTTT | CASSPGGQPQHF
15 | . | TRBJ1-3 | . | TRBV9 | TGTGCCAGCAGCCCCGGACCGACTTCTGGAAACACCATATATTTT | CASSPGPTSGNTIYF
16 | . | TRBJ2-1 | TRBD2 | TRBV6-5 | TGTGCCAGCAGTTACTCGGCTAGCGGAATTTACAATGAGCAGTTCTTC | CASSYSASGIYNEQFF
15 | . | TRBJ2-3 | TRBD1 | TRBV6-1 | TGTGCCAGCAGTGGCGGACAGGGGGCTACAGATACGCAGTATTTT | CASSGGQGATDTQYF
15 | . | TRBJ2-7 | TRBD2 | TRBV6-5 | TGTGCCAGCGCCCCGGGGGGGACCTTCTCCTACGAGCAGTACTTC | CASAPGGTFSYEQYF
18 | . | TRBJ2-5 | TRBD1 | TRBV9 | TGTGCCAGCAGCCTTGGGACAGCCCTCAATACGCCACGGGAGACCCAGTACTTC | CASSLGTALNTPRETQYF
11 | few | TRBJ2-5 | . | TRBV20-1 | TGCAGTGGGATGCGTCGGGAGACCCAGTACTTC | CSGMRRETQYF
17 | . | TRBJ2-7 | TRBD2 | TRBV9 | TGTGCCAGCAGCGAGGGGACTAGCGGGGAAAGCTCCTACGAGCAGTACTTC | CASSEGTSGESSYEQYF
14 | . | TRBJ2-5 | . | TRBV9 | TGTGCCAGCAGCGTAGGTGGTAATCGGGAGACCCAGTACTTC | CASSVGGNRETQYF
9 | . | TRBJ1-1 | . | TRBV6-1 | TGTGCCACTAACACTGAAGCTTTCTTT | CATNTEAFF
17 | once | TRBJ2-5 | . | TRBV5-4 | TGTGCCAGCAGCCCTTCATTGGAAGGGACCGGGACAGAGACCCAGTACTTC | CASSPSLEGTGTETQYF
14 | . | TRBJ2-2 | . | TRBV7-2 | TGTGCCAGCAGCGCTCACCTCCACACCGGGGAGCTGTTTTTT | CASSAHLHTGELFF
14 | . | TRBJ1-2 | . | TRBV5-6 | TGTGCCAGCAGCTTGTACGACAGGCCCTATGGCTACACCTTC | CASSLYDRPYGYTF
12 | . | TRBJ1-1 | TRBD1 | TRBV7-2 | TGTGCCAGCAGCTCAAATACAGGGGGAGCTTTCTTT | CASSSNTGGAFF
14 | . | TRBJ2-7 | . | TRBV28 | TGTGCCAGCATACGGCAGGGGAGGGCCTACGAGCAGTACTTC | CASIRQGRAYEQYF
14 | . | TRBJ2-7 | . | TRBV28 | TGTGCCAGCAGAGTCCCGGGGACGATGGGCGAGCAGTACTTC | CASRVPGTMGEQYF
13 | . | TRBJ1-6 | . | TRBV6-6 | TGTGCCAGCAGTTCCGGGGTTAATTCACCCCTCCACTTT | CASSSGVNSPLHF
15 | . | TRBJ1-5 | TRBD1 | TRBV15 | TGTGCCACCAGGGAGGACAGGGTGCGACGTCAGCCCCAGCATTTT | CATREDRVRRQPQHF
11 | . | TRBJ1-1 | . | TRBV30 | TGTGCCTGGAGAAGGGGCACTGAAGCTTTCTTT | CAWRRGTEAFF
16 | . | TRBJ2-2 | . | TRBV18 | TGTGCCAGCTCACCGGAGCTCTTCGTCGTCTCCGGGGAGCTGTTTTTT | CASSPELFVVSGELFF
16 | . | TRBJ2-4 | TRBD1 | TRBV27 | TGTGCCAGCAGTCCCTTAAGGTCCGGGACAGGGAACATTCAGTACTTC | CASSPLRSGTGNIQYF
12 | . | TRBJ2-7 | . | TRBV7-9 | TGTGCCAGCAGCTTAAAACCCTACGAGCAGTACTTC | CASSLKPYEQYF
12 | . | TRBJ2-7 | . | TRBV7-2 | TGTGCCAGCAGCAGCGGGTTCTACGAGCAGTACTTC | CASSSGFYEQYF
14 | . | TRBJ1-5 | . | TRBV5-6 | TGTGCCAGCAGCCTCCAGGGCAATAATCAGCCCCAGCATTTT | CASSLQGNNQPQHF
15 | . | TRBJ2-3 | . | TRBV6-1 | TGTGCCAGCAGACGGACTACCTCTAGCACAGATACGCAGTATTTT | CASRRTTSSTDTQYF